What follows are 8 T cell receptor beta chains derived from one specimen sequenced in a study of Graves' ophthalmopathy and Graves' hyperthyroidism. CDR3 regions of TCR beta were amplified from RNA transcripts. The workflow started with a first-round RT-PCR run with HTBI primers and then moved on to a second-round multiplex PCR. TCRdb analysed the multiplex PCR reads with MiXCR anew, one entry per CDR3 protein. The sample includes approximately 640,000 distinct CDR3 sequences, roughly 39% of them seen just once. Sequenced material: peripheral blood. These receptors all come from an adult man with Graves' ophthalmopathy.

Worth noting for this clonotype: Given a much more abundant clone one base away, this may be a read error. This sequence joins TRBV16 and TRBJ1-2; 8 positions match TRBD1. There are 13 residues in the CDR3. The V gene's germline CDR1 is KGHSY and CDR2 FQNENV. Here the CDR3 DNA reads TGTGCCAGCAGCCACGGACAGGGCTATGGCCACACCTTC. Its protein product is CASSHGQGYGHTF.

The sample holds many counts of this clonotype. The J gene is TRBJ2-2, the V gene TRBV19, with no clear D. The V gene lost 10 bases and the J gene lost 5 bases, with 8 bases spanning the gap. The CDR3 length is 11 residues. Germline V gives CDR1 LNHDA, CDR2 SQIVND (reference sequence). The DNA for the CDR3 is TGTGCCACCCGCCGTACCGGGGAGCTGTTTTTT. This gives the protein CATRRTGELFF.

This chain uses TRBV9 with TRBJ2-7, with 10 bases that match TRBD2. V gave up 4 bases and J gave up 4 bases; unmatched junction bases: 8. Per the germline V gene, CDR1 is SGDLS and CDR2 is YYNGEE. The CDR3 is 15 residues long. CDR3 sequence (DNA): TGTGCCAGCAGCCCCCGTGGGACTAGCGAGTACGAGCAGTACTTC. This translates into CASSPRGTSEYEQYF.

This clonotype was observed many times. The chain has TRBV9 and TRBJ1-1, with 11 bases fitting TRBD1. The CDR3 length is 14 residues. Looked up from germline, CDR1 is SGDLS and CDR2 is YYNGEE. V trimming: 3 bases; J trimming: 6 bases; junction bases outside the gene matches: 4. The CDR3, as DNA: TGTGCCAGCAGCGCGGGACAGGGGGGGGCTGAAGCTTTCTTT. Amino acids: CASSAGQGGAEAFF.

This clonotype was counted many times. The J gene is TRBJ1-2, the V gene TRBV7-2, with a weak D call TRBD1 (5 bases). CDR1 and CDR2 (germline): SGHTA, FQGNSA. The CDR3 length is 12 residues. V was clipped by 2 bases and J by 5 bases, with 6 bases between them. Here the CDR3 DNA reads TGTGCCAGCAGCTTACAGGGATATGGCTACACCTTC. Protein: CASSLQGYGYTF.

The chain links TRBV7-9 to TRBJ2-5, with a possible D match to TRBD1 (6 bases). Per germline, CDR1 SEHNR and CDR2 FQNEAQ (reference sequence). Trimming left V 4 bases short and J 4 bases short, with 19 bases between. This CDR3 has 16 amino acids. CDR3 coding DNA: TGTGCCAGCAGCTCGACGAAACAGGGAGTAGGAGAGACCCAGTACTTC. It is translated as CASSSTKQGVGETQYF. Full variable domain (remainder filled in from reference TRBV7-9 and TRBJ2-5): DTGVSQNPRHKITKRGQNVTFRCDPISEHNRLYWYRQTLGQGPEFLTYFQNEAQLEKSRLLSDRFSAERPKGSFSTLEIQRTEQGDSAMYLCASSSTKQGVGETQYFGPGTRLLVL.

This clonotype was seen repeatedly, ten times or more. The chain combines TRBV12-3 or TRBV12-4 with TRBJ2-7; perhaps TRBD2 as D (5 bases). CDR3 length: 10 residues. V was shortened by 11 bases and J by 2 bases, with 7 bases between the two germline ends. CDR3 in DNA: TGTGCCGTCGGGGCCTACGAGCAGTACTTC. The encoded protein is CAVGAYEQYF.

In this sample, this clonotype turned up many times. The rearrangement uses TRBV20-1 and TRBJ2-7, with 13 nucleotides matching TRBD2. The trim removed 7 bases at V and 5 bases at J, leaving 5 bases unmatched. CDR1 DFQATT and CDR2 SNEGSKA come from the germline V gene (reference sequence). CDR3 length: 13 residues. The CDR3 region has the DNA TGCAGTGTTGGGACTAGCGGGACCCACGAGCAGTACTTC. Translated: CSVGTSGTHEQYF.